This T cell receptor (beta chain) was obtained from a study of cytomegalovirus exposure and HLA in healthy donors. Study information: Drawn from HLA-typed donors, about 85 million unique TCRs were held in an early data release.

Germline V gene sequence: CDR1 SGHTA, CDR2 FQGTGA. Trimming cost V 0 bases and J 7 bases; bases outside gene matches: 11. The CDR3 has 17 residues. Researchers ran the PCR with 60 Vbeta and 13 Jbeta primers. Using immunoSEQ multiplex PCR, the repertoire was profiled, and TCRdb retains in-frame clones only, with some absent. Of about 160,000 clones in the sample, 80% to 90% were seen once. The study, taken as a whole, reports: Likely technical artifact: a cluster of highly shared sequence variants. Overall, about 160 TCR beta chains were annotated as cytomegalovirus-associated.

Worth noting for this clone: As yet, its antigen is unknown.

This chain connects TRBV7-3 to TRBJ2-2, with 7 positions matching TRBD1. Sequenced sample: PBMCs. This receptor was obtained from a man over 45 in good health and CMV-seropositive. The CDR3 sequence: CASSLTVTGQGNGELFF. As DNA, the CDR3 is TGTGCCAGCAGCTTAACAGTGACAGGGCAGGGGAACGGGGAGCTGTTTTTT.